The rows below give T cell receptor beta chains drawn from one sample of a study of cytomegalovirus exposure and HLA in healthy donors. The repertoire was sequenced with immunoSEQ multiplex PCR; TCRdb's copy has only in-frame clones and lacks some. This sample has more than 80,000 clones, with more than 60% found just once. What was sequenced was PBMCs. The source of these receptors is a human donor in good health. Both conserved end residues are part of each CDR3. The order of the fields is V gene, D gene, clone size, J gene, CDR3 DNA, CDR3 protein. A D gene is named only where the DNA matches it firmly. Clone size, where shown, is once, few, many, or a class for clones that have expanded.

TRBV9	TRBD2	.	TRBJ2-2	TGTGCCAGCAGCGTAGGGCTAGCGGGAGTGGACGGGGAGCTGTTTTTT	CASSVGLAGVDGELFF
TRBV29-1	.	.	TRBJ1-1	TGCAGCGTTGCTGAAATGAGCACTGAAGCTTTCTTT	CSVAEMSTEAFF
TRBV10-2	.	.	TRBJ2-1	TGCGCCAGCACACAGGGGAGCGGGAGTGGGTACAATGAGCAGTTCTTC	CASTQGSGSGYNEQFF
TRBV6-5	TRBD2	.	TRBJ2-1	TGTGCCAGCAGCCCGGGACTAGCGGTACTGGGTGAGCAGTTCTTC	CASSPGLAVLGEQFF
TRBV9	.	once	TRBJ2-2	TGTGCCAGCAGCGTGAGCGGGTTGCGAGCCGGGGAGCTGTTTTTT	CASSVSGLRAGELFF
TRBV19	.	few	TRBJ1-1	TGTGCCAGTAGTATCGACAAGACTGAAGCTTTCTTT	CASSIDKTEAFF
TRBV27	.	.	TRBJ2-2	TGTGCCAGCAGTACGCTCACAGGGAACACCGGGGAGCTGTTTTTT	CASSTLTGNTGELFF
TRBV19	.	.	TRBJ1-1	TGTGCCAGTAGTATAGATCTTCGGGGGTCCACTGAAGCTTTCTTT	CASSIDLRGSTEAFF
TRBV5-6	TRBD1	few	TRBJ2-2	TGTGCCAGCAGCTTGGGCCAGGGGGTAACCGGGGAGCTGTTTTTT	CASSLGQGVTGELFF
TRBV7-8	TRBD1	few	TRBJ2-7	TGTGCCAGCAGCTCGATGGACAGGGTGTACTTC	CASSSMDRVYF
TRBV6-4	.	.	TRBJ2-7	TGTGCCAGCCGGGGGGCATCGGGTGAGCAGTACTTC	CASRGASGEQYF
TRBV6-5	.	.	TRBJ1-1	TGTGCCAGCAACCTACCCTGGCGAGCGGAGACTGAAGCTTTCTTT	CASNLPWRAETEAFF
TRBV5-1	TRBD1	.	TRBJ2-3	TGCGCCAGCAGCGAGACTCAGGGGGCCTCAGGTACGCAGTATTTT	CASSETQGASGTQYF
TRBV9	TRBD2	.	TRBJ2-3	TGTGCCAGCAGCCCGCGGGGAGGGGTGAGCACAGATACGCAGTATTTT	CASSPRGGVSTDTQYF
TRBV29-1	.	.	TRBJ1-1	TGCAGCGTTGTTGTGGGGGGGTTCATGAACACTGAAGCTTTCTTT	CSVVVGGFMNTEAFF
TRBV18	TRBD2	.	TRBJ2-7	TGTGCCAGCTCCGCTAGCGGAATCTACGAGCAGTACTTC	CASSASGIYEQYF
TRBV19	.	once	TRBJ2-3	TGTGCCAGTAGTATGTCCGGGACTCGCACAGATACGCAGTATTTT	CASSMSGTRTDTQYF
TRBV14	.	.	TRBJ2-1	TGTGCCAGCGGCAATAGCCCCTCCTACAATGAGCAGTTCTTC	CASGNSPSYNEQFF
TRBV25-1	TRBD2	.	TRBJ2-5	TGTGCCAGCAGTGAAATAGCGGGGGGCCGGGAGACCCAGTACTTC	CASSEIAGGRETQYF
TRBV20-1	.	.	TRBJ2-7	TGCAGTGCTAGACACGGGGGCGAGCAGTACTTC	CSARHGGEQYF
TRBV10-3	TRBD1	.	TRBJ2-7	TGTGCCATCAGTCCGAGGGGGCAAAGCGACGAGCAGTACTTC	CAISPRGQSDEQYF
TRBV9	TRBD2	.	TRBJ2-2	TGTGCCAGCAGCGGGCTAGCGGCGAACACCGGGGAGCTGTTTTTT	CASSGLAANTGELFF
TRBV19	.	once	TRBJ1-5	TGTGCCAGTAGTATAGAAGGGGAAGGTAATCAGCCCCAGCATTTT	CASSIEGEGNQPQHF
TRBV6-6	TRBD2	.	TRBJ2-1	TGTGCCAGCAGTTCTCCGGGACTAGCGACCTACAATGAGCAGTTCTTC	CASSSPGLATYNEQFF
TRBV5-5	.	.	TRBJ1-5	TGTGCCAGCAGCCGCAAGCCATACAGTGATCAGCCCCAGCATTTT	CASSRKPYSDQPQHF
TRBV5-5	.	.	TRBJ1-5	TGTGCCAGCAGCTTTCCGGGGCAGCCCCAGCATTTT	CASSFPGQPQHF
TRBV7-8	.	once	TRBJ1-5	TGTGCCAGCAGCCCGACAGGACTCAATCAGCCCCAGCATTTT	CASSPTGLNQPQHF
TRBV7-9	TRBD1	.	TRBJ1-3	TGTGCCAGCACCTCGGGACAGGGGGCTGGAAACACCATATATTTT	CASTSGQGAGNTIYF
TRBV27	.	.	TRBJ1-4	TGTGCCAGCAGTTTATTGGGAGGGGCCCGGACGACGGCTAATGAAAAACTGTTTTTT	CASSLLGGARTTANEKLFF
TRBV9	.	.	TRBJ2-1	TGTGCCAGCAGCGTAGCAGTCTGGCCGGGATCCTACAATGAGCAGTTCTTC	CASSVAVWPGSYNEQFF
TRBV20-1	TRBD2	once	TRBJ2-7	TGCAGTAGCGGGGGGCCCTACGAGCAGTACTTC	CSSGGPYEQYF
TRBV9	.	.	TRBJ2-7	TGTGCCAGCAGCGTAAACAGGGAGGGCGAGCAGTACTTC	CASSVNREGEQYF
TRBV5-4	.	.	TRBJ1-1	TGTGCCAGCGGACAGCCCGGAGAGGCAGTCGAAGCTTTCTTT	CASGQPGEAVEAFF
TRBV30	TRBD1	.	TRBJ2-1	TGTGCCTGGAGTGTACTACAGGGGGCGAGGAATGAGCAGTTCTTC	CAWSVLQGARNEQFF
TRBV4-1	.	few	TRBJ1-5	TGCGCCAGCAGCCAAGAGAAACAGGGCAATCAGCCCCAGCATTTT	CASSQEKQGNQPQHF
TRBV5-1	.	.	TRBJ2-5	TGCGCCAGCAGCTTGGTCGCACTTCAAGAGACCCAGTACTTC	CASSLVALQETQYF
TRBV19	.	.	TRBJ2-5	TGTGCCAGTAGTATCTACGGACAAGGAGAAGAGACCCAGTACTTC	CASSIYGQGEETQYF
TRBV5-1	.	.	TRBJ2-4	TGCGCCAGCAGCCGCGAAGGCGGTAAAAACATTCAGTACTTC	CASSREGGKNIQYF
TRBV18	TRBD1	.	TRBJ2-2	TGTGCCAGCTCACTTAAACCGGGACAGGGGGCGCGATCTAGCACCGGGGAGCTGTTTTTT	CASSLKPGQGARSSTGELFF
TRBV7-9	TRBD1	few	TRBJ1-4	TGTTCCAGCAGCCAGCTTTTAATGACAGGGTTGGGTGAAAAACTGTTTTTT	CSSSQLLMTGLGEKLFF
TRBV5-1	.	few	TRBJ1-2	TGCGCCAGCAGCTCACACACTCAACGAGACAGGTCCGGCGGCTACACCTTC	CASSSHTQRDRSGGYTF
TRBV19	.	.	TRBJ1-1	TGTGCCAGTAGTATAGCTCCACTTGAAGCTTTCTTT	CASSIAPLEAFF
TRBV6-5	TRBD1	once	TRBJ2-5	TGTGCCAGCAGTTCGCCGGGACAGGAGCTCCGGGAGACCCAGTACTTC	CASSSPGQELRETQYF
TRBV5-1	.	few	TRBJ2-2	TGCGCCAGCAGCGGGGCCGGGACAATGAACACCGGGGAGCTGTTTTTT	CASSGAGTMNTGELFF
TRBV5-1	TRBD2	.	TRBJ2-1	TGCGCCAGCACACCCCGGACTAGCGGTTCCAATGAGCAGTTCTTC	CASTPRTSGSNEQFF
TRBV2	TRBD1	.	TRBJ1-2	TGTGCCAGCAGTGAGGGGGACAGGGGACGAGCTAACTATGGCTACACCTTT	CASSEGDRGRANYGYTF
TRBV6-8	.	once	TRBJ2-7	TGTGCCAGCCGCAGGGACAACTACGAGCAGTACTTC	CASRRDNYEQYF
TRBV30	.	.	TRBJ2-1	TGTGCCTGGAGTGTACAGGGAGGGGTCTACAATGAGCAGTTCTTC	CAWSVQGGVYNEQFF
TRBV5-4	TRBD2	.	TRBJ2-7	TGTGCCAGCAGCGAAAGCGGGGGGGCCCCCTACGAGCAGTACTTC	CASSESGGAPYEQYF
TRBV7-8	TRBD2	.	TRBJ2-7	TGTGCCAGCAGCTTACTAAGGACTAGCGGAGCCTACGAGCAGTACTTC	CASSLLRTSGAYEQYF
TRBV30	.	few	TRBJ1-1	TGTGCCTGGTTCGGGGGATTCTACACTGAAGCTTTCTTT	CAWFGGFYTEAFF
TRBV29-1	.	.	TRBJ2-1	TGCAGCGTTGAAACCTTCGGGTCCTACAATGAGCAGTTCTTC	CSVETFGSYNEQFF
TRBV15	TRBD2	.	TRBJ2-7	TGTGCCACCAGTACCATACGCCAGCGGGGGGACCACGAGCAGTACTTC	CATSTIRQRGDHEQYF
TRBV5-1	TRBD1	.	TRBJ2-2	TGCGCCAGCGCCGGGACAGGGAACACCGGGGAGCTGTTTTTT	CASAGTGNTGELFF
TRBV11-2	TRBD1	.	TRBJ1-2	TGTGCCAGCACCGTGGAGGGACAGGGGGCTTTGCGGTGGGGCTACACCTTC	CASTVEGQGALRWGYTF
TRBV4-2	TRBD2	few	TRBJ2-7	TGTGCCAGCAGCCAAGATCCTAGCGGGGGGTACGAGCAGTACTTC	CASSQDPSGGYEQYF
TRBV19	.	once	TRBJ2-1	TGTGCCAGTAGTCTGGGGCTGGGCAGCTACAATGAGCAGTTCTTC	CASSLGLGSYNEQFF
TRBV4-2	.	.	TRBJ2-1	TGTGCCAGCAGCCAAGATTGGGGTAGCGGCAAACTTTCCTACAATGAGCAGTTCTTC	CASSQDWGSGKLSYNEQFF
TRBV5-4	TRBD2	.	TRBJ2-3	TGTGCCAGCAGCTTGAGAGCGGGGGGGACAGATACGCAGTATTTT	CASSLRAGGTDTQYF
TRBV5-1	TRBD2	.	TRBJ2-5	TGCGCCAGCAGCGGTGGGACTAGCGGACAAGAGACCCAGTACTTC	CASSGGTSGQETQYF